This record looks at one T cell receptor (beta chain) sequence and its context. The data derive from a study of blood T cell repertoires in COVID-19. Study-level background: Nucleic acid was either cDNA or gDNA, and it came from T cells, B-cell-depleted T cells, or PBMCs.

The data were produced by immunoSEQ multiplex PCR, yet TCRdb's version contains in-frame clones alone and is incomplete. There are about 190,000 clones in the sample; around nine tenths occur only once, and 5% to 7.5% lies in the top ten. CDR1 is KGHDR and CDR2 is SFDVKD in the germline V gene. V lost 0 bases and J lost 4; bases outside the gene matches: 19. The length of the CDR3 is 21 residues. V is TRBV24-1 and J is TRBJ2-7, with 11 bases fitting TRBD1. Sequencing was performed on peripheral blood. The clonotype comes from a woman aged 40-49 years who had recovered from COVID-19. The CDR3 loop is CATSDLRTGGLAGGPGYEQYF. CDR3 DNA: TGTGCCACCAGTGATTTGCGGACAGGGGGCTTGGCGGGAGGCCCAGGGTACGAGCAGTACTTC.